The subject of this entry is one T cell receptor beta chain. The study assigned cohorts using participant-reported clinical history. Trimming cost V 6 bases and J 4 bases; bases outside gene matches: 5. This CDR3 contains 13 residues. In the original processing: Counts of nucleated cells, estimated from reference gene primer amplification, were obtained. TCRdb keeps only in-frame clones here, not all; method: immunoSEQ multiplex PCR. Clonal size and the V and J genes are those of that table, whereas D and trimming came from the DNA. This table holds under 250,000 clones, 80% to 85% found once. These data originate in a study of blood T cell repertoires in COVID-19. As for the study in general: Researchers got acute and convalescent COVID-19 samples from the United States, Italy and Spain.

The receptor was derived from a woman aged 45-59 years with acute COVID-19. The chain employs TRBV12-3 or TRBV12-4 and TRBJ1-1; the match to TRBD1 covers 7 bases. The sequenced material came from PBMCs or T cells enriched from blood (not recorded which). The CDR3 region is CASRQGSATEAFF. In nucleotides, the CDR3 is TGTGCCAGCAGACAGGGGTCTGCCACTGAAGCTTTCTTT.